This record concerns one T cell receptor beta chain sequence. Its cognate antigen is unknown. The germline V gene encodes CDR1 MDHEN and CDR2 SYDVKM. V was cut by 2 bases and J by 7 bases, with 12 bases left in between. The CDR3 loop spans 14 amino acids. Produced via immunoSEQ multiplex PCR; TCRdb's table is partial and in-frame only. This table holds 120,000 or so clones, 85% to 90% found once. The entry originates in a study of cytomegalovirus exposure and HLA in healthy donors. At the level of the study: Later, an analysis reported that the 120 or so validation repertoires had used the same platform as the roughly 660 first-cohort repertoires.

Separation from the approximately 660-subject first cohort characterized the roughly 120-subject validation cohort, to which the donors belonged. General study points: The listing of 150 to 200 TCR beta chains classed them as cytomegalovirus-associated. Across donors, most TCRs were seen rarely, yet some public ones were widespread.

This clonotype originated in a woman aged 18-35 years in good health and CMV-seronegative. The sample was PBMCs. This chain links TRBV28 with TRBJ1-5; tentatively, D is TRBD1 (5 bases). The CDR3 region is CASSLDQGFQPQHF. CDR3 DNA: TGTGCCAGCAGTTTAGATCAGGGTTTCCAGCCCCAGCATTTT.